This TCR beta chain stems from a study of T cells in Graves' hyperthyroidism and ophthalmopathy. Study-wide points: Blood held most thyroid clonotypes expanded above 0.001 frequency.

The investigators amplified TCR beta CDR3 regions from RNA transcripts. The TCR CDR3 was amplified in a first-round RT-PCR using the HTBI primer set. One entry per CDR3 protein, called by TCRdb with MiXCR from the multiplex PCR reads. Here the sample spans approximately 500,000 distinct CDR3 sequences, under 60% being singletons. Germline loops: CDR1 KGHSH, CDR2 LQKENI. V lost 8 bases to trimming and J lost 0 bases, with 13 bases between them. The CDR3 extends over 14 amino acids. This clonotype was recorded a few times. Its specificity is not known. The chain employs TRBV18 and TRBJ1-1; D not certain. This clonotype was obtained from a woman between 18 and 29 years old with Graves' hyperthyroidism. Sequencing was done on a sample of peripheral blood or thyroid tissue (not recorded which). The CDR3 DNA is TGTGCCAGCCGACTGACGGACCTGAACACTGAAGCTTTCTTT. Translation gives CASRLTDLNTEAFF.